The rows below give T cell receptor beta chains drawn from one sample of a study of T cells after yellow fever vaccination. TCRdb re-called the 5' RACE reads with MiXCR, one entry per CDR3 protein. The sample holds about 130,000 distinct CDR3 sequences, more than 7.5% seen once. The material was CD8+ T cells sorted from PBMCs, obtained on the day of the yellow fever booster vaccination. The receptors were sampled from a man aged 18 to 30 who received the YFV17D yellow fever vaccine. Both conserved end residues are part of each CDR3. The D gene is left open where the match is weak. Clone size is given for some rows only: seen once, a few or many times, or a class if the clone is expanded.

D	size	V	J	CDR3	DNA
TRBD1	few	TRBV7-3	TRBJ2-5	CASSLKGAPQETQYF	TGTGCCAGCAGCTTAAAGGGGGCCCCCCAGGAGACCCAGTACTTC
.	.	TRBV6-6	TRBJ2-3	CASTRGGAADTQYF	TGTGCCAGCACCAGGGGGGGGGCCGCAGATACGCAGTATTTT
.	few	TRBV28	TRBJ1-1	CASTLGGPAFF	TGTGCCAGCACCCTGGGGGGGCCCGCTTTCTTT
TRBD1	.	TRBV7-2	TRBJ1-5	CASSDGTGGYQPQHF	TGTGCCAGCAGCGATGGGACAGGGGGTTATCAGCCCCAGCATTTT
TRBD2	.	TRBV27	TRBJ2-3	CASRIHFGLAGGMNTQYF	TGTGCCAGCAGGATCCACTTCGGACTAGCGGGGGGCATGAATACGCAGTATTTT
TRBD1	.	TRBV4-1	TRBJ2-7	CASSQDQGPGQPYEQYF	TGCGCCAGCAGCCAAGATCAGGGTCCGGGACAGCCCTACGAGCAGTACTTC
TRBD1	few	TRBV7-3	TRBJ2-1	CASSLTTGVGSYNEQFF	TGTGCCAGCAGCCTTACGACAGGGGTTGGTTCCTACAATGAGCAGTTCTTC
.	.	TRBV6-5	TRBJ1-5	CASSYRENQPQHF	TGTGCCAGCAGTTACCGGGAGAATCAGCCCCAGCATTTT
.	.	TRBV29-1	TRBJ1-2	CSARDPGGGYTF	TGCAGCGCTCGGGACCCTGGAGGGGGCTACACCTTC
.	.	TRBV30	TRBJ2-7	CAWSVLDSSYEQYF	TGTGCCTGGAGTGTATTGGACAGTTCCTACGAGCAGTACTTC
.	.	TRBV7-9	TRBJ1-2	CASSKAPDGYTF	TGTGCCAGCAGCAAGGCCCCGGATGGCTACACCTTC
.	few	TRBV19	TRBJ1-1	CASSLTDVNTEAFF	TGTGCCAGCTCTTTGACCGATGTGAACACTGAAGCTTTCTTT
.	few	TRBV4-3	TRBJ2-3	CASSRAGRSTDTQYF	TGCGCCAGCAGCCGCGCGGGGCGGAGTACAGATACGCAGTATTTT
TRBD1	few	TRBV6-6	TRBJ1-2	CASSSPWTGDGYTF	TGTGCCAGCAGTTCGCCGTGGACAGGGGATGGCTACACCTTC
.	few	TRBV20-1	TRBJ2-3	CSEHTDTQYF	TGCAGTGAACACACAGATACGCAGTATTTT
TRBD2	few	TRBV12-3/TRBV12-4	TRBJ2-5	CASSFRPGRGFETQYF	TGTGCCAGCAGTTTCCGGCCCGGGAGGGGGTTCGAGACCCAGTACTTC
.	.	TRBV6-2/TRBV6-3	TRBJ1-1	CASSYSSGLKAEAFF	TGTGCCAGCAGTTACTCGTCCGGGTTGAAGGCTGAAGCTTTCTTT
.	.	TRBV7-3	TRBJ1-6	CASSLDRITNSPLHF	TGTGCCAGCAGCTTAGACAGAATCACTAATTCACCCCTCCACTTT
.	.	TRBV7-9	TRBJ2-1	CASTLSNEQFF	TGTGCCAGCACCTTATCCAATGAGCAGTTCTTC
.	.	TRBV6-5	TRBJ1-4	CASGVSSEKLFF	TGTGCCAGCGGGGTGTCAAGTGAAAAACTGTTTTTT
.	.	TRBV6-1	TRBJ2-2	CASSEGVGAGELFF	TGTGCCAGCAGTGAAGGGGTAGGGGCCGGGGAGCTGTTTTTT
TRBD2	few	TRBV7-9	TRBJ2-7	CASRGGNEQYF	TGTGCCAGCAGGGGGGGGAACGAGCAGTACTTC
.	many	TRBV7-9	TRBJ1-4	CASSFPIELQNREKLFF	TGTGCCAGCAGCTTCCCCATTGAATTACAAAATAGGGAAAAACTGTTTTTT
TRBD2	few	TRBV20-1	TRBJ2-3	CSARDKGARAGTSGGLYSSDTQYF	TGCAGTGCTAGAGACAAGGGGGCCAGAGCCGGGACTAGCGGGGGGCTCTATTCTTCCGATACGCAGTATTTT
.	few	TRBV7-9	TRBJ1-2	CASSPPRANYGYTF	TGTGCCAGCAGTCCGCCAAGGGCCAACTATGGCTACACCTTC
.	.	TRBV6-5	TRBJ1-6	CASSYSARESSPLHF	TGTGCCAGCAGTTACTCGGCCAGGGAGAGTTCACCCCTCCACTTT